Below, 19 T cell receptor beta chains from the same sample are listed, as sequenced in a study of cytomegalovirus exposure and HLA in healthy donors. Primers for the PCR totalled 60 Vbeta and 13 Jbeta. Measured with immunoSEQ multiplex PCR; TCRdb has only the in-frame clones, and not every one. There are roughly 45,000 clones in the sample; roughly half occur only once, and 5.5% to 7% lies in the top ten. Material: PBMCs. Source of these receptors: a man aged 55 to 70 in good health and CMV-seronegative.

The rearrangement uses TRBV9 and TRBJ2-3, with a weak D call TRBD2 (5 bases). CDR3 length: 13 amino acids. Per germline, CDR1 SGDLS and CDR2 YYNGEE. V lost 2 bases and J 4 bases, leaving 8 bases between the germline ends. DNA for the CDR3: TGTGCCAGCAGCGTTGAGGGTTCAGATACGCAGTATTTT. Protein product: CASSVEGSDTQYF.

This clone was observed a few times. The CDR3 here is CASSSKGDTEAFF. CDR3 DNA: TGTGCCAGTAGTTCGAAGGGAGACACTGAAGCTTTCTTT. The V and J genes are TRBV19 and TRBJ1-1; D unclear. V was pared by 5 bases and J by 3 bases, with 10 bases between. Germline loops: CDR1 LNHDA, CDR2 SQIVND (reference sequence). The CDR3 contains 13 residues. The full variable domain, completed using reference TRBV19 and TRBJ1-1, is DGGITQSPKYLFRKEGQNVTLSCEQNLNHDAMYWYRQDPGQGLRLIYYSQIVNDFQKGDIAEGYSVSREKKESFPLTVTSAQKNPTAFYLCASSSKGDTEAFFGQGTRLTVV.

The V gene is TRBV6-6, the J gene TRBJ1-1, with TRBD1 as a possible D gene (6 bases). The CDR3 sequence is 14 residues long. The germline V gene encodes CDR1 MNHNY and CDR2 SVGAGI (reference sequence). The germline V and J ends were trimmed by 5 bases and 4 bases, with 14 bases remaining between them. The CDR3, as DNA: TGTGCCAGCAGTCCCCGTGGCAGGGGCACTGAAGCTTTCTTT. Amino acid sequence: CASSPRGRGTEAFF.

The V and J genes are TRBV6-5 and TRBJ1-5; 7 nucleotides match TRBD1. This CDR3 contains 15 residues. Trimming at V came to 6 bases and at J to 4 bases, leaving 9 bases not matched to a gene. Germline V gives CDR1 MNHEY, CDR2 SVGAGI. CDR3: CASSDGTVGNQPQHF. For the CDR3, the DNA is TGTGCCAGCAGCGATGGGACAGTAGGTAATCAGCCCCAGCATTTT.

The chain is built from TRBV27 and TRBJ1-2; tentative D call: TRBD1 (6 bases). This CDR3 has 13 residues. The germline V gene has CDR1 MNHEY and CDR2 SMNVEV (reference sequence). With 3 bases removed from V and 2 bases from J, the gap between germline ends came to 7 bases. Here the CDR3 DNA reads TGTGCCAGCAGTTTCACAGGGAACTATGGCTACACCTTC. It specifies CASSFTGNYGYTF.

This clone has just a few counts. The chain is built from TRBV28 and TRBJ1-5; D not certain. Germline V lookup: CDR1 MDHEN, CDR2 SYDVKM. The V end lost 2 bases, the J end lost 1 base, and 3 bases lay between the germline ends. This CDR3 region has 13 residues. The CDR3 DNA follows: TGTGCCAGCAGTTTAGAGAGCAATCAGCCCCAGCATTTT. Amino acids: CASSLESNQPQHF.

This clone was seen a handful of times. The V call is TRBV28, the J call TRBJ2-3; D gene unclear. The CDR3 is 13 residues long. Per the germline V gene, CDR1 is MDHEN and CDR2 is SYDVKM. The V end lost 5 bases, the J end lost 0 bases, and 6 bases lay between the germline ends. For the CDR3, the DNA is TGTGCCAGCAGTCCTGTCAGCACAGATACGCAGTATTTT. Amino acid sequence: CASSPVSTDTQYF.

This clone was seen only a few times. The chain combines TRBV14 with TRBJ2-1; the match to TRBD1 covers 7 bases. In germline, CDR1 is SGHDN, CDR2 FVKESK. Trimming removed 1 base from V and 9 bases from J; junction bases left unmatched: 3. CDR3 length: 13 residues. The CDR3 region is CASSQARGSEQFF. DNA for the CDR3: TGTGCCAGCAGCCAAGCCAGGGGGAGTGAGCAGTTCTTC.

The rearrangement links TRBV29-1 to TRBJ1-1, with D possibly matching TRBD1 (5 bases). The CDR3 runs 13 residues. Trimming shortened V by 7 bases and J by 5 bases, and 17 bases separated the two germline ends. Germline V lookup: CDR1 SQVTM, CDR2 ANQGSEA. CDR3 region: CSAGRGRGTEAFF. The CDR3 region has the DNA TGCAGCGCCGGGAGAGGTCGGGGGACTGAAGCTTTCTTT.

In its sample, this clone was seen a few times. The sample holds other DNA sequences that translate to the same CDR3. Written as DNA, the CDR3 is TGCGCCAGCAGCTTGGCCCCCGATCAGCCCCAGCATTTT. It translates to CASSLAPDQPQHF. The chain is built from TRBV5-1 and TRBJ1-5; D remains ambiguous. Trimming cost V 0 bases and J 5 bases, with 6 bases left between them. Germline values: CDR1 SGHRS, CDR2 YFSETQ. This CDR3 comprises 13 residues.

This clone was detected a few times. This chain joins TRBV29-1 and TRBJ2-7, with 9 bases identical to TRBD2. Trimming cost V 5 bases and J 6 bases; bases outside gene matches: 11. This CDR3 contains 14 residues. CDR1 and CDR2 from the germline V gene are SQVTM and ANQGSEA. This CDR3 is CSVQHHQREAEQYF. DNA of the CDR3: TGCAGCGTTCAGCATCATCAGCGGGAGGCCGAGCAGTACTTC.

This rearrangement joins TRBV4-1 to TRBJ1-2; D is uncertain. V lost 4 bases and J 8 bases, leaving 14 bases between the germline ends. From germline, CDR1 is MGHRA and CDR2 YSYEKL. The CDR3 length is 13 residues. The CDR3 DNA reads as TGCGCCAGCAGCCCTGGAGACTTGAACGGCTACACCTTC. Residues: CASSPGDLNGYTF.

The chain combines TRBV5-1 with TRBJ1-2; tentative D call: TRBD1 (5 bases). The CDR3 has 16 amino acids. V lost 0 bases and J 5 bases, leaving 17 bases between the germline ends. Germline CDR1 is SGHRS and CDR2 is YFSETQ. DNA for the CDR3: TGCGCCAGCAGCTTGGAAGCCCAGGGCATCGTATATGGCTACACCTTC. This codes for CASSLEAQGIVYGYTF.

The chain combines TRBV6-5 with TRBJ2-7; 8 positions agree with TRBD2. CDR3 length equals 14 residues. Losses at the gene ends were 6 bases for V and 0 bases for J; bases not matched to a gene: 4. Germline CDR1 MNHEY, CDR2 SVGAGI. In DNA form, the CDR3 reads TGTGCCAGCAGCACGACTAGCGACTCCTACGAGCAGTACTTC. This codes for CASSTTSDSYEQYF.

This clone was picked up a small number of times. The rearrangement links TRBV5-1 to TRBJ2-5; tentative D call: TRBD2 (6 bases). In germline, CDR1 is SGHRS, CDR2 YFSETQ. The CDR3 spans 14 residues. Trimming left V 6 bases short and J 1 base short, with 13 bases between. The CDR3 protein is CASTLTSPQETQYF. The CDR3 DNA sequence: TGCGCCAGCACTTTGACTAGTCCCCAAGAGACCCAGTACTTC. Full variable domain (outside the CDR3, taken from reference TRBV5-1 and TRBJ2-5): KAGVTQTPRYLIKTRGQQVTLSCSPISGHRSVSWYQQTPGQGLQFLFEYFSETQRNKGNFPGRFSGRQFSNSRSEMNVSTLELGDSALYLCASTLTSPQETQYFGPGTRLLVL.

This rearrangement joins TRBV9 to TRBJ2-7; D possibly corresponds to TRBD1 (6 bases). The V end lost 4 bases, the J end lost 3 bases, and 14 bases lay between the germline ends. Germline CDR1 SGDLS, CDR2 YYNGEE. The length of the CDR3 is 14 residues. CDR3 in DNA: TGTGCCAGCAGCCCAGAAAACAGGGACTACGAGCAGTACTTC. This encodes CASSPENRDYEQYF.

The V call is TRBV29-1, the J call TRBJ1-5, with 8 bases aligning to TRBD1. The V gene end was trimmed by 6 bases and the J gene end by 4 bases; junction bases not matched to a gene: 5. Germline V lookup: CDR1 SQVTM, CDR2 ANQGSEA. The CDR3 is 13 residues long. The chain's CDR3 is CSVGGQENQPQHF. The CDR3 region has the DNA TGCAGCGTGGGGGGACAGGAGAATCAGCCCCAGCATTTT.

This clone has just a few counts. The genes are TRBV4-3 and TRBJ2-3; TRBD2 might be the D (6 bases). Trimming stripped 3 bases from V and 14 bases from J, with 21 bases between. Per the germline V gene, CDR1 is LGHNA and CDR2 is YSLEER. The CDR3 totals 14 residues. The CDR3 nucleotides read TGCGCCAGCAGCCAGGAAGATTGGGGGAGGCGCGTGTATTTT. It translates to CASSQEDWGRRVYF.

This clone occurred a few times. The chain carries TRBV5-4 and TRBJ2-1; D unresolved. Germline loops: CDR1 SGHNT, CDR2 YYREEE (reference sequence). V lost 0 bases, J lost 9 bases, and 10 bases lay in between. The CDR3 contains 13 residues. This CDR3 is CASSLDYRGEQFF. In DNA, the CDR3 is TGTGCCAGCAGCTTGGACTATAGAGGTGAGCAGTTCTTC.